The clone carrying this TCR beta chain showed up just a few times. Its antigen is currently unknown. This record belongs to a study of early T cells in non-severe SARS-CoV-2 infection. Study-wide context: Sequenced bulk RNA came from whole blood that was unsorted, and chains were unpaired. Study findings and constraints: Clonotype matching in VDJdb favored anti-spike CD8 responses and did not capture private and CD4 specificities.

Germline CDR1 MDHEN, CDR2 SYDVKM. The CDR3 has 15 residues. The V end was cut by 5 bases, the J end by 7 bases, with 21 bases between. Attachment of unique molecular identifiers was made to individual cDNA molecules. TCRdb ran MiXCR on the 5' RACE reads and lists one entry per CDR3 protein. Here the sample spans about 84,000 distinct CDR3 sequences, 9.5% to 13% being singletons. Sequencing was done on a sample of whole blood. This chain connects TRBV28 to TRBJ2-7; TRBD2 might be the D (9 bases). This clonotype originated in an adult who was a healthcare worker with PCR-confirmed SARS-CoV-2 infection or an uninfected control (not recorded which). The chain's CDR3 is CASSPGTSRTGEQYF. The CDR3 nucleotides are TGTGCCAGCAGTCCCGGGACTAGCAGGACAGGGGAGCAGTACTTC. The full variable domain, its missing parts supplied by reference TRBV28 and TRBJ2-7, is DVKVTQSSRYLVKRTGEKVFLECVQDMDHENMFWYRQDPGLGLRLIYFSYDVKMKEKGDIPEGYSVSREKKERFSLILESASTNQTSMYLCASSPGTSRTGEQYFGPGTRLTVT.